This T cell receptor (beta chain) was retrieved from a study of shared clonotypes between healthy human individuals. Data came from immunoSEQ multiplex PCR; TCRdb stores just in-frame clones and leaves some out. Here the sample spans about 380,000 clones, 96% being singletons. Germline CDR1 reads SQVTM; CDR2 reads ANQGSEA. V was clipped by 3 bases and J by 2 bases, with 1 base between them. The length of the CDR3 is 10 residues. This clonotype originated in a man aged 30 to 39 in good health. V usage is TRBV29-1 and J usage is TRBJ1-1; no clear D gene. The sample comprised memory CD8+ T cells sorted from blood. Subset of the sample: CD45RO+ cells pooled with CCR7-negative TemRA cells. The CDR3 here is CSVDNTEAFF. CDR3 coding DNA: TGCAGCGTTGACAACACTGAAGCTTTCTTT. The full variable domain, rest sourced from reference TRBV29-1 and TRBJ1-1, is SAVISQKPSRDICQRGTSLTIQCQVDSQVTMMFWYRQQPGQSLTLIATANQGSEATYESGFVIDKFPISRPNLTFSTLTVSNMSPEDSSIYLCSVDNTEAFFGQGTRLTVV.